This T cell receptor (beta chain) appears in the sequencing data of a study of shared clonotypes between healthy human individuals. The protocol was immunoSEQ multiplex PCR, while the TCRdb copy is restricted to in-frame clones and leaves out a portion. Found here are some 510,000 clones, less than 85% of them singletons; the top ten hold 13%. The sequenced sample was PBMCs. This clonotype was sampled from a woman aged 40 to 50 in good health. Some clones in this sample may be carry-over from other donors' samples.

CDR3 sequence (DNA): TGTGCCAGCAGTCTGGACAGGAGCTATGGCTACACCTTC. Amino acids: CASSLDRSYGYTF. The J gene is TRBJ1-2, the V gene TRBV6-5; 7 nucleotides match TRBD1. Germline-derived CDR1 and CDR2 are MNHEY and SVGAGI. The CDR3 extends over 13 amino acids. Losses at the gene ends were 5 bases for V and 4 bases for J; bases not matched to a gene: 4.